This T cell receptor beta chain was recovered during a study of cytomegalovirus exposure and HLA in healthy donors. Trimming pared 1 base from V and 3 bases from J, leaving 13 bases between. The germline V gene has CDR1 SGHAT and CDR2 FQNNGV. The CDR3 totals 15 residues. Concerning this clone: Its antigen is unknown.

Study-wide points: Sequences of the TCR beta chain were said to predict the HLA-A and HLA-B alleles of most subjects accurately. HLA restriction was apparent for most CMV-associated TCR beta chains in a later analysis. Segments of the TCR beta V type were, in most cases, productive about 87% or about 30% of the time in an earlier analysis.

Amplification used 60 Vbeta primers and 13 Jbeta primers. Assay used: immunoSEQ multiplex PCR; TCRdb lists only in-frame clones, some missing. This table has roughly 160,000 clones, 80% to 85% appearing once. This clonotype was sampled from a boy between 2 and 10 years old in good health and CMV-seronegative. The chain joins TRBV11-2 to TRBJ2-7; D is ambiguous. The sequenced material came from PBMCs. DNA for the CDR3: TGTGCCAGCAGCTTAGGTCCCAGGTCGGACTACGAGCAGTACTTC. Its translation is CASSLGPRSDYEQYF. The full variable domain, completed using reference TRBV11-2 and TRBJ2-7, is EAGVAQSPRYKIIEKRQSVAFWCNPISGHATLYWYQQILGQGPKLLIQFQNNGVVDDSQLPKDRFSAERLKGVDSTLKIQPAKLEDSAVYLCASSLGPRSDYEQYFGPGTRLTVT.